These 30 T cell receptor beta chains originate from one sample sequenced in a study of CD8 T cells in Susac syndrome. About 0.45 to 1 ug RNA was reverse transcribed with random hexamers. From the immunoSEQ multiplex PCR reads, TCRdb called clonotypes with MiXCR, one entry per CDR3 protein. The sample includes 350,000 to 550,000 distinct CDR3 sequences, about 85% of them seen just once. Sequenced: CD8+ T cells from PBMCs. Receptors were obtained from a human donor with multiple sclerosis.

V usage is TRBV5-1 and J usage is TRBJ1-1; maybe TRBD1 (5 bases). The CDR3 loop spans 15 amino acids. Germline CDR1 is SGHRS and CDR2 is YFSETQ. Trimming took off 2 bases at V and 0 bases at J, with 11 bases between the two ends. For the CDR3, the DNA is TGCGCCAGCAGCTTAGTCGACAGTCTGAACACTGAAGCTTTCTTT. This encodes CASSLVDSLNTEAFF.

The V and J genes are TRBV4-1 and TRBJ2-7; possibly TRBD1 for D (5 bases). Germline V gene lookup returns CDR1 MGHRA and CDR2 YSYEKL. CDR3 size: 12 residues. Trimming shortened V by 7 bases and J by 3 bases, and 10 bases separated the two germline ends. The CDR3 DNA sequence: TGCGCCAGCACCAGGGATGGCTACGAGCAGTACTTC. Its translation: CASTRDGYEQYF.

In this sample, this clonotype turned up a few times. V and J are TRBV4-2 and TRBJ1-1, with a possible D match to TRBD1 (5 bases). This CDR3 is built from 14 residues. V lost 1 base and J 11 bases, leaving 17 bases between the germline ends. The germline V gene has CDR1 LGHNA and CDR2 YNFKEQ. The CDR3 DNA reads as TGTGCCAGCAGCCAAGCTTCCGGGGGGATTATGGCTTTCTTT. It yields the protein CASSQASGGIMAFF.

The rearrangement joins TRBV6-1 to TRBJ2-5; TRBD1 is a possible D gene (6 bases). CDR3 size: 15 residues. Looked up from germline, CDR1 is MNHNS and CDR2 is SASEGT. The V and J ends lost 5 bases and 3 bases respectively, with 16 bases between them. CDR3 residues: CASSYFLAGEETQYF. DNA for the CDR3: TGTGCCAGCAGTTATTTCTTGGCAGGGGAAGAGACCCAGTACTTC.

This CDR3 is CASSHRDSRTDTQYF. CDR3 sequence (DNA): TGTGCCAGCAGCCACCGGGACAGTCGCACAGATACGCAGTATTTT. This chain uses TRBV7-2 with TRBJ2-3, with 7 bases aligning to TRBD1. V lost 5 bases, J lost 1 base, and 6 bases stayed unmatched. The CDR3 sequence is 15 residues long. Germline CDR1 is SGHTA and CDR2 is FQGNSA.

V is TRBV29-1 and J is TRBJ2-5; weak D call: TRBD2 (5 bases). The length of the CDR3 is 12 residues. CDR1 and CDR2 (germline): SQVTM, ANQGSEA. V was shortened by 5 bases and J by 9 bases, with 16 bases between the two germline ends. In DNA form, the CDR3 reads TGCAGCGTTAAACGGGAAAAGAGGGCCCAGTACTTC. Encoded protein: CSVKREKRAQYF. The whole variable domain, filled in from reference TRBV29-1 and TRBJ2-5, reads SAVISQKPSRDICQRGTSLTIQCQVDSQVTMMFWYRQQPGQSLTLIATANQGSEATYESGFVIDKFPISRPNLTFSTLTVSNMSPEDSSIYLCSVKREKRAQYFGPGTRLLVL.

This chain joins TRBV4-1 and TRBJ1-1; D uncertain. The germline gives CDR1 MGHRA, CDR2 YSYEKL. The CDR3 spans 15 residues. V was shortened by 1 base and J by 1 base, with 10 bases between the two germline ends. CDR3 in amino acids: CASSQGPGTNTEAFF. The DNA of the CDR3 is TGCGCCAGCAGCCAAGGGCCGGGTACGAACACTGAAGCTTTCTTT.

As to this clonotype: An end of the junction differs from the germline gene, which may be a read error. This chain joins TRBV29-1 and TRBJ1-1; tentative D call: TRBD1 (5 bases). Germline loops: CDR1 SQVTM, CDR2 ANQGSEA. This CDR3 is 11 amino acids long. The CDR3 DNA follows: TGCAGCGGTTTTCGGGGGAATGAAGCCTTCTTT. Protein sequence: CSGFRGNEAFF.

The gene calls are TRBV4-1 and TRBJ2-3; 12 bases are shared with TRBD2. Trimming at V came to 3 bases and at J to 7 bases, leaving 8 bases not matched to a gene. CDR1 and CDR2 (germline): MGHRA, YSYEKL. The CDR3 is made up of 16 amino acids. CDR3 residues: CASSQATSGSFYTQYF. CDR3 in DNA: TGCGCCAGCAGCCAGGCGACTAGCGGGAGCTTCTATACGCAGTATTTT.

The chain carries TRBV27 and TRBJ2-1; 9 bases agree with TRBD2. The V gene's germline CDR1 is MNHEY and CDR2 SMNVEV (reference sequence). The CDR3 is made up of 15 amino acids. The ends lost 3 bases at V and 6 bases at J; junction bases unmatched: 6. CDR3 in DNA: TGTGCCAGCAGTTTGGCGGGAGGGCGGGGCAATGAGCAGTTCTTC. It codes for CASSLAGGRGNEQFF.

The chain carries TRBV12-3 or TRBV12-4 and TRBJ1-1, with TRBD1 matching over 10 bases. V dropped 5 bases and J dropped 5; count of bases not matched to a gene: 8. The CDR3 contains 15 residues. The CDR3 loop is CASSRGTGVFTEAFF. The CDR3 region has the DNA TGTGCCAGCAGTAGGGGGACAGGGGTTTTTACTGAAGCTTTCTTT.

This clonotype came up once. Likely a read error: the CDR3 ends without its conserved phenylalanine or tryptophan. The chain carries TRBV6-5 and TRBJ1-2, with TRBD1 identical over 8 bases. The CDR3 covers 13 residues. The ends lost 6 bases at V and 8 bases at J; junction bases unmatched: 8. Germline CDR1 is MNHEY and CDR2 is SVGAGI. CDR3 loop: CASRFSDREGYTI. The DNA of the CDR3 is TGTGCCAGCAGATTTTCGGACAGGGAAGGCTACACCATC.

The chain is built from TRBV27 and TRBJ1-1; 8 bases match TRBD1. The trim removed 6 bases at V and 1 base at J, leaving 10 bases unmatched. The CDR3 length is 16 residues. Germline V CDR1 and CDR2: MNHEY, SMNVEV (reference sequence). The CDR3 DNA is TGTGCCAGCAGACTGACAGGGGATGGGGGGAACACTGAAGCTTTCTTT. Translation: CASRLTGDGGNTEAFF.

V and J are TRBV27 and TRBJ1-2; maybe TRBD1 (6 bases). CDR1 and CDR2 from the germline V gene are MNHEY and SMNVEV (reference sequence). There are 12 residues in the CDR3. V lost 5 bases, J lost 8 bases, and 12 bases lay in between. CDR3 protein: CASSQQGWGYTF. The CDR3 nucleotides are TGTGCCAGCAGTCAACAGGGCTGGGGCTACACCTTC.

In its sample, this clonotype was seen once. The chain employs TRBV12-3 or TRBV12-4 and TRBJ1-5; TRBD1 matches at 11 bases. V dropped 5 bases and J dropped 4; count of bases not matched to a gene: 7. There are 16 residues in the CDR3. CDR3 loop: CASSPIGTGGNQPQHF. The CDR3 region has the DNA TGTGCCAGCAGTCCCATAGGGACAGGGGGGAATCAGCCCCAGCATTTT.

This clonotype has a handful of counts. The chain is built from TRBV27 and TRBJ1-5; maybe TRBD1 (6 bases). Trimming took 3 bases from V and 4 from J, leaving 7 bases between them. The CDR3 is 13 residues long. CDR1 and CDR2 from the germline V gene are MNHEY and SMNVEV (reference sequence). DNA of the CDR3: TGTGCCAGCAGTTTGAGGGGGAATCAGCCCCAGCATTTT. Amino acid sequence: CASSLRGNQPQHF.

V usage is TRBV20-1 and J usage is TRBJ2-7; 10 nucleotides line up with TRBD1. CDR3 length: 14 residues. The germline V gene has CDR1 DFQATT and CDR2 SNEGSKA (reference sequence). V gave up 3 bases and J gave up 4 bases; unmatched junction bases: 6. The CDR3 is CSASEWTGGYEQYF. CDR3 nucleotides: TGCAGTGCTAGTGAGTGGACAGGGGGGTACGAGCAGTACTTC.

This chain uses TRBV5-4 with TRBJ2-7; maybe TRBD2 (5 bases). Trimming pared 1 base from V and 5 bases from J, leaving 16 bases between. This CDR3 comprises 15 residues. Germline CDR1 and CDR2: SGHNT and YYREEE (reference sequence). The CDR3 is CASSLSGPRDDEQYF. The CDR3 DNA sequence: TGTGCCAGCAGCTTGAGCGGCCCCCGGGATGACGAGCAGTACTTC.

The rearrangement uses TRBV5-5 and TRBJ2-2; D is possibly TRBD1 (5 bases). Trimming shortened V by 4 bases and J by 1 base, and 11 bases separated the two germline ends. CDR1 and CDR2 from the germline V gene are SGHKS and YYEKEE (reference sequence). The CDR3 contains 15 residues. The CDR3 protein is CASSGDSLNTGELFF. The CDR3 DNA sequence: TGTGCCAGCAGCGGCGACAGTCTGAACACCGGGGAGCTGTTTTTT.

This clonotype has only a few counts. This chain joins TRBV4-1 and TRBJ2-7; TRBD1 aligns across 9 bases. CDR3 size: 17 residues. V trimming: 1 base; J trimming: 5 bases; junction bases outside the gene matches: 12. Germline CDR1 is MGHRA and CDR2 is YSYEKL. DNA of the CDR3: TGCGCCAGCAGCCAAGCTCGAACTGGACAGGGGTCCCACGAGCAGTACTTC. Encoded protein: CASSQARTGQGSHEQYF.

This clonotype was seen more than once but under ten times. The CDR3 DNA is TGTGCCAGCAGCTTATACGGGGGTACCTACGAGCAGTACTTC. This encodes CASSLYGGTYEQYF. The rearrangement uses TRBV7-2 and TRBJ2-7; possible D gene TRBD2, 6 bases. CDR1 is SGHTA and CDR2 is FQGNSA in the germline V gene. The CDR3 is 14 amino acids. V gave up 2 bases and J gave up 2 bases, with 10 bases separating them. The full variable domain, with the rest looked up from reference TRBV7-2 and TRBJ2-7, is GAGVSQSPSNKVTEKGKDVELRCDPISGHTALYWYRQSLGQGLEFLIYFQGNSAPDKSGLPSDRFSAERTGGSVSTLTIQRTQQEDSAVYLCASSLYGGTYEQYFGPGTRLTVT.

A single count supports this clonotype. This chain uses TRBV29-1 with TRBJ1-1; D unclear. The V end lost 6 bases, the J end lost 0 bases, and 14 bases lay between the germline ends. Germline V gene sequence: CDR1 SQVTM, CDR2 ANQGSEA. This CDR3 has 14 amino acids. The CDR3 spells CSVAIQPMNTEAFF. CDR3 sequence (DNA): TGCAGCGTCGCGATCCAACCCATGAACACTGAAGCTTTCTTT.

This sequence joins TRBV6-5 and TRBJ2-3; TRBD2 matches 8 bases. Germline CDR1 reads MNHEY; CDR2 reads SVGAGI. V was pared by 0 bases and J by 5 bases, with 7 bases of the junction left unmatched. The CDR3 is made up of 16 amino acids. CDR3: CASSYSPGGMQDTQYF. The CDR3 coding sequence is TGTGCCAGCAGTTACTCGCCGGGGGGGATGCAAGATACGCAGTATTTT.

CDR3 bases: TGTGCCAGCAGCTTAGACAGGGGGCTGAATTCACCCCTCCACTTT. It is translated as CASSLDRGLNSPLHF. This rearrangement joins TRBV7-6 to TRBJ1-6; 9 bases map to TRBD1. V lost 1 base, J lost 7 bases, and 2 bases stayed unmatched. Germline CDR1 and CDR2: SGHVS and FNYEAQ. The CDR3 sequence is 15 residues long.

The rearrangement uses TRBV2 and TRBJ2-7; no firm D call. Germline CDR1 reads SNHLY; CDR2 reads FYNNEI. CDR3 length: 14 amino acids. Trimming left V 6 bases short and J 0 bases short, with 12 bases between. DNA for the CDR3: TGTGCCAGCAGGCATACAATGAGCTCCTACGAGCAGTACTTC. The encoded protein is CASRHTMSSYEQYF.

This chain links TRBV6-1 with TRBJ2-2; TRBD2 agrees at 7 bases. The CDR3 is 16 amino acids. With V trimmed by 8 bases and J by 1 base, 10 bases remained unmatched. Per the germline V gene, CDR1 is MNHNS and CDR2 is SASEGT. The CDR3 loop is CASPFGAGVNTGELFF. The CDR3, as DNA: TGTGCCAGCCCCTTCGGGGCGGGAGTGAACACCGGGGAGCTGTTTTTT.

The gene calls are TRBV28 and TRBJ2-1; no clear D gene. The CDR3 consists of 12 residues. Germline values: CDR1 MDHEN, CDR2 SYDVKM. With 6 bases removed from V and 10 bases from J, the gap between germline ends came to 13 bases. The CDR3 DNA is TGTGCCAGCAGCCCTCCTTTAGAAGAGCAGTTCTTC. It translates to CASSPPLEEQFF.

A single count supports this clonotype. V usage is TRBV5-1 and J usage is TRBJ1-1, with a weak D call TRBD1 (6 bases). CDR3 length equals 14 residues. The V gene's germline CDR1 is SGHRS and CDR2 YFSETQ. Trimming took off 4 bases at V and 5 bases at J, with 15 bases between the two ends. CDR3 sequence (DNA): TGCGCCAGCAGCCCCCGGGGGGCTACAACTGAAGCTTTCTTT. Translation gives CASSPRGATTEAFF.

J is TRBJ1-5 and V is TRBV7-9; 8 nucleotides agree with TRBD1. J gave up 3 bases and V 4 bases, and 5 bases lay outside the gene matches. Germline loops: CDR1 SEHNR, CDR2 FQNEAQ (reference sequence). The CDR3 is 15 amino acids. CDR3 region: CASSSGTGINQPQHF. CDR3 bases: TGTGCCAGCAGCTCTGGGACAGGTATCAATCAGCCCCAGCATTTT.

The chain couples TRBV28 to TRBJ2-7, with 13 bases that match TRBD2. Germline CDR1 reads MDHEN; CDR2 reads SYDVKM. With 7 bases clipped from V and 6 bases from J, the junction kept 15 bases outside the gene matches. The CDR3 covers 17 residues. The CDR3: CASNQDGTSGTPGEQYF. The CDR3 nucleotides read TGTGCCAGCAACCAAGACGGGACTAGCGGGACCCCCGGCGAGCAGTACTTC.